This is a list of T cell receptor beta chains from one sample in a study of blood T cell repertoires in COVID-19. Sequenced by immunoSEQ multiplex PCR; TCRdb stores in-frame clones only, minus some. The sample gives roughly 280,000 clones, around 90% of which show up once; 2% to 2.5% is in the top ten. The specimen sequenced was peripheral blood. Receptor source: a middle-aged man with acute or convalescent COVID-19. The CDR3 runs from the conserved cysteine through the conserved F or W. Each record gives: clone size, J gene, D gene, V gene, CDR3 DNA, CDR3 protein. The D gene is left open where the match is weak. Only part of the rows carry a size: once, few, many, or a class if the clone is expanded.

>NA|TRBJ2-5|NA|TRBV7-6
TGTGCCAGCAGCTTGGGACATTTTCAGTACTTC
CASSLGHFQYF
>NA|TRBJ2-5|TRBD2|TRBV7-3
TGTGCCACCCGCCGGGGGACTAGCGGGGGGGCAGAGGAGACCCAGTACTTC
CATRRGTSGGAEETQYF
>NA|TRBJ2-1|TRBD2|TRBV24-1
TGTGCCACCAGTTCAGCGGGGAGAGAGCAGTTCTTC
CATSSAGREQFF
>once|TRBJ1-1|TRBD1|TRBV7-2
TGTGCCAGCAGCCCAACGACAGGGTGGGGCACTGAAGCTTTCTTT
CASSPTTGWGTEAFF
>NA|TRBJ2-2|TRBD2|TRBV7-9
TGTGCCAGCAGTCAGCGGGGGGGCCCGACCGGGGAGCTGTTTTTT
CASSQRGGPTGELFF
>few|TRBJ2-7|TRBD1|TRBV18
TGTGCCAGCTCACCACCCCCCGGAACAGGGGCCAACGAGCAGTACTTC
CASSPPPGTGANEQYF
>NA|TRBJ2-7|TRBD1|TRBV19
TGTGCCAGTAGTATATTAGGGACAGGGGGCGAGGAGCAGTACTTC
CASSILGTGGEEQYF
>NA|TRBJ1-6|NA|TRBV3-1/TRBV3-2
TGTGCCAGCAGCCCCGGACCCGGCGGGGCCCTCCACTTT
CASSPGPGGALHF
>NA|TRBJ1-2|NA|TRBV18
TGTGCCAGCTCAACAAGGACAGAACCCGGTGACACCTTC
CASSTRTEPGDTF
>NA|TRBJ2-2|NA|TRBV7-9
TGTGCCAGCAGCTTGGTCCGGGTGAACACCGGGGAGCTGTTTTTT
CASSLVRVNTGELFF
>few|TRBJ1-3|TRBD1|TRBV13
TGTGCCAGCAGCACGGGACAGGGGCTACTTTCGACCTCTGGAAACACCATATATTTT
CASSTGQGLLSTSGNTIYF
>once|TRBJ1-1|NA|TRBV25-1
TGTGCCAGCAGTGAATGGTGGGGGGAGGCCACTGAAGCTTTCTTT
CASSEWWGEATEAFF
>NA|TRBJ2-3|TRBD2|TRBV5-6
TGTGCCAGCAGCTTGGCGACTAGCGCTAGCACAGATACGCAGTATTTT
CASSLATSASTDTQYF
>NA|TRBJ2-2|TRBD1|TRBV24-1
TGTGCCACCGGGGGTGGACAGGCCAACACCGGGGAGCTGTTTTTT
CATGGGQANTGELFF
>NA|TRBJ1-3|NA|TRBV9
TGTGCCAGCACTCAGGGGTATGGAAACACCATATATTTT
CASTQGYGNTIYF
>NA|TRBJ1-6|NA|TRBV5-1
TGCGCCAGCGCCGAAAGGACGGGCTCGGGATCACCCCTCCACTTT
CASAERTGSGSPLHF
>NA|TRBJ1-1|NA|TRBV11-2
TGTGCCAGCAGCTTAGATCAACAGGGCGCTGAAGCTTTCTTT
CASSLDQQGAEAFF
>NA|TRBJ1-5|TRBD1|TRBV19
TGTGCCAGTAGTTCCACCGGGACAGGTTATCAGCCCCAGCATTTT
CASSSTGTGYQPQHF
>once|TRBJ1-6|TRBD1|TRBV5-5
TGTGCCAGCAGCGTCACAGGGGATTCACCCCTCCACTTT
CASSVTGDSPLHF
>once|TRBJ2-1|TRBD2|TRBV19
TGTGCCAGTAGTATCACGCGGCTAGCGGGGGGTCGCAATGAGCAGTTCTTC
CASSITRLAGGRNEQFF
>NA|TRBJ2-1|TRBD2|TRBV11-3
TGTGCCAGCAGCTGGGGACTAGCGGGGGGTTATGAGCAGTTCTTC
CASSWGLAGGYEQFF
>once|TRBJ2-1|TRBD2|TRBV10-1
TGCGCCAGCAGTCCGACTAGCGGGGTACAGAATGAGCAGTTCTTC
CASSPTSGVQNEQFF
>once|TRBJ1-2|NA|TRBV19
TGTGCCAGTAGCCCCGGGAGAAACTATGGCTACACCTTC
CASSPGRNYGYTF
>NA|TRBJ2-7|TRBD1|TRBV7-2
TGTGCCAGCAGCTTATCCGCGGGACAGGGGTCCCACGAGCAGTACTTC
CASSLSAGQGSHEQYF
>NA|TRBJ2-2|TRBD2|TRBV7-9
TGTGCCAGCAGCTTAACCCCGACTAGCGGGGGGGACGGGGAGCTGTTTTTT
CASSLTPTSGGDGELFF
>few|TRBJ1-2|NA|TRBV7-9
TGTGCCAGCAGTCAATACAGGGACGGCTATGGCTACACCTTC
CASSQYRDGYGYTF
>NA|TRBJ2-7|NA|TRBV11-2
TGTGCCAGCAGCGGCGGGGGCAGAACTTCCTACGAGCAGTACTTC
CASSGGGRTSYEQYF
>NA|TRBJ2-1|TRBD2|TRBV4-1
TGCGCCAGCAGCCAAGACCCCGGGACTAGTTGGGAGCAGTTCTTC
CASSQDPGTSWEQFF
>NA|TRBJ2-5|TRBD1|TRBV10-1
TGCGCCAGCAGTACCGGGACAGAGGAGACCCAGTACTTC
CASSTGTEETQYF
>NA|TRBJ2-2|NA|TRBV4-2
TGTGCCAGCAGCATAACCGGGGAGCTGTTTTTT
CASSITGELFF
>NA|TRBJ2-7|NA|TRBV11-2
TGTGCCAGCAGCCCCCTCGGCGGCTCCTACGAGCAGTACTTC
CASSPLGGSYEQYF
>NA|TRBJ2-7|TRBD1|TRBV27
TGTGCCAGCAGTTTAGGACAGGGACACTACGAGCAGTACTTC
CASSLGQGHYEQYF
>NA|TRBJ1-5|NA|TRBV6-5
TGTGCCAGCAGTTTCGGGTCCCTTGGCGATCAGCCCCAGCATTTT
CASSFGSLGDQPQHF
>NA|TRBJ2-7|NA|TRBV15
TGTGCCACCAGCAGCCGGCCTAGGTCCTACGAGCAGTACTTC
CATSSRPRSYEQYF
>NA|TRBJ2-1|TRBD1|TRBV7-2
TGTGCCAGCAGCCCGGGACAGGGCAACAATGAGCAGTTCTTC
CASSPGQGNNEQFF
>NA|TRBJ1-1|TRBD1|TRBV10-1
TGCGCCAGCAGTAGCACAGGGGGCGAGTCTTTCTTT
CASSSTGGESFF
>NA|TRBJ1-1|TRBD1|TRBV15
TGTGCCACCAGCAGAGATTCAACAGGGGGTTGGAACACTGAAGCTTTCTTT
CATSRDSTGGWNTEAFF